This passage covers 9 T cell receptor beta chains from one sample sequenced in a study of radiotherapy plus CTLA-4 blockade in lung cancer. This table comes from immunoSEQ multiplex PCR, and its TCRdb copy is limited to in-frame clones, with some not included. The data hold roughly 51,000 clones, with approximately 86% observed a single time. Here the sequenced sample was peripheral blood, taken from a patient treated with radiotherapy plus ipilimumab. These receptors all come from a human donor with non-small cell lung cancer that progressed on radiotherapy plus ipilimumab. Some clones in this sample may be carry-over from other donors' samples.

For this clone: Other DNA sequences in the sample encode the same CDR3. This rearrangement joins TRBV5-6 to TRBJ2-7; 10 bases are a match to TRBD2. Losses at the gene ends were 4 bases for V and 2 bases for J; bases not matched to a gene: 9. Looked up from germline, CDR1 is SGHDT and CDR2 is YYEEEE. This CDR3 has 16 residues. The CDR3 reads CASSEEIAGGTYEQYF. Here the CDR3 DNA reads TGTGCCAGCAGCGAGGAAATAGCGGGAGGCACCTACGAGCAGTACTTC.

This clone was seen only once. This chain links TRBV7-6 with TRBJ2-7, with D possibly matching TRBD1 (6 bases). Looked up from germline, CDR1 is SGHVS and CDR2 is FNYEAQ. There are 15 residues in the CDR3. Trimming took 5 bases from V and 1 from J, leaving 15 bases between them. CDR3: CASSPLEGDSYEQYF. The CDR3 DNA is TGTGCCAGCAGCCCCCTAGAGGGGGATTCCTACGAGCAGTACTTC.

This clone was detected only once. The same CDR3 is also encoded by other DNA sequences in this sample. The chain carries TRBV5-1 and TRBJ2-2; the match to TRBD1 covers 9 bases. This CDR3 comprises 15 residues. The trim removed 0 bases at V and 3 bases at J, leaving 0 bases unmatched. The germline CDR1 and CDR2 sequences are SGHRS and YFSETQ. This CDR3 is CASSLGQGDTGELFF. CDR3 DNA: TGCGCCAGCAGCTTGGGACAGGGGGACACCGGGGAGCTGTTTTTT.

The chain recombines TRBV10-1 with TRBJ1-5; D is ambiguous. The CDR3 runs to 14 residues. V was pared by 11 bases and J by 3 bases, with 17 bases between. Germline V CDR1 and CDR2: WNHNN, SYGVQD (reference sequence). CDR3 residues: CAQLARELNQPQHF. The CDR3 coding sequence is TGCGCCCAGCTTGCCCGGGAACTCAATCAGCCCCAGCATTTT.

The chain carries TRBV5-1 and TRBJ2-1, with TRBD2 matching 7 bases. The V gene end was trimmed by 1 base and the J gene end by 8 bases; junction bases not matched to a gene: 6. CDR1 and CDR2 (germline): SGHRS, YFSETQ. The CDR3 totals 14 residues. CDR3 amino acids: CASSLQAGVDEQFF. CDR3 nucleotides: TGCGCCAGCAGCTTGCAGGCGGGAGTAGATGAGCAGTTCTTC.

This clone was detected a few times. The chain has TRBV28 and TRBJ2-1; D is perhaps TRBD1 (6 bases). This CDR3 region has 16 residues. V lost 5 bases to trimming and J lost 3 bases, with 17 bases between them. Per germline, CDR1 MDHEN and CDR2 SYDVKM. The CDR3 protein is CASSPTGFRVYNEQFF. The DNA for the CDR3 is TGTGCCAGCAGTCCCACAGGGTTTAGGGTCTACAATGAGCAGTTCTTC.

This chain joins TRBV10-3 and TRBJ2-3; 10 nucleotides match TRBD2. The V gene end was trimmed by 4 bases and the J gene end by 2 bases; junction bases not matched to a gene: 9. The CDR3 totals 17 residues. Germline-derived CDR1 and CDR2 are ENHRY and SYGVKD. In DNA, the CDR3 is TGTGCCATCAGTGGCGGGGAAGCGGGAGGGAACACAGATACGCAGTATTTT. It yields the protein CAISGGEAGGNTDTQYF.

The V call is TRBV5-1, the J call TRBJ1-1; tentatively, D is TRBD1 (5 bases). Germline V lookup: CDR1 SGHRS, CDR2 YFSETQ. The CDR3 length is 13 residues. The V and J ends lost 5 bases and 4 bases respectively, with 12 bases between them. CDR3 nucleotide sequence: TGCGCCAGCAGATTCTCGGGGGGCACTGAAGCTTTCTTT. Encoded protein: CASRFSGGTEAFF.

This clone is medium-sized (0.01 to 0.1%) within its sample. This chain joins TRBV5-1 and TRBJ1-6; TRBD1 matches at 7 bases. In germline, CDR1 is SGHRS, CDR2 YFSETQ. V was clipped by 1 base and J by 6 bases; unmatched bases: 4. This CDR3 has 15 residues. CDR3 DNA sequence: TGCGCCAGCAGCTTGCAAGGGGGCAGTAATTCACCCCTCCACTTT. Protein product: CASSLQGGSNSPLHF.